What follows are 9 T cell receptor beta chains derived from one specimen sequenced in a study of blood T cell repertoires in COVID-19. TCRdb keeps only in-frame clones here, not all; method: immunoSEQ multiplex PCR. This table holds hundreds of thousands of clones, around 86% found once. Sequenced material: PBMCs or T cells enriched from blood (not recorded which). All receptors derive from a man between 40 and 49 years old who had recovered from COVID-19.

This CDR3 reads CASSPLPGELFF. CDR3 nucleotides: TGTGCCAGCAGCCCGCTACCCGGGGAGCTGTTTTTT. V usage is TRBV3-1 (or the pseudogene TRBV3-2) and J usage is TRBJ2-2, with no clear D. The CDR3 spans 12 residues. CDR1 is LGHDT, CDR2 YNNKEL, per germline (reference sequence). V was clipped by 4 bases and J by 6 bases, with 6 bases between them.

With regard to this clone: One junction end does not reproduce the germline sequence, and a read error may be involved. The V call is TRBV7-2, the J call TRBJ2-3; TRBD2 is a possible D gene (5 bases). Germline V lookup: CDR1 SGHTA, CDR2 FQGNSA. This CDR3 is built from 15 residues. Here the CDR3 DNA reads TGTGCCAGCAGCTTAGACGGTGCTAGCACCGATACGCAGTATTTT. It specifies CASSLDGASTDTQYF.

This clone was recorded once. V is TRBV19 and J is TRBJ1-4; 10 nucleotides line up with TRBD1. Trimming removed 3 bases from V and 7 bases from J; junction bases left unmatched: 8. CDR3 length: 16 residues. From germline, CDR1 is LNHDA and CDR2 SQIVND (reference sequence). For the CDR3, the DNA is TGTGCCAGTAGTATTTCACACCGGGACAGGGGTGAAAAACTGTTTTTT. This codes for CASSISHRDRGEKLFF. Complete variable domain (other parts from reference TRBV19 and TRBJ1-4): DGGITQSPKYLFRKEGQNVTLSCEQNLNHDAMYWYRQDPGQGLRLIYYSQIVNDFQKGDIAEGYSVSREKKESFPLTVTSAQKNPTAFYLCASSISHRDRGEKLFFGSGTQLSVL.

The V call is TRBV28, the J call TRBJ1-1; D possibly corresponds to TRBD1 (6 bases). This CDR3 has 14 residues. The germline V and J ends were trimmed by 6 bases and 0 bases, with 11 bases remaining between them. Germline V gene data show CDR1 as MDHEN and CDR2 as SYDVKM. Written as DNA, the CDR3 is TGTGCCAGCAGCCAAACAGGGTTGAACACTGAAGCTTTCTTT. Its translation: CASSQTGLNTEAFF.

The chain joins TRBV29-1 to TRBJ2-7; D might be TRBD1 (6 bases). Germline assignment: CDR1 SQVTM and CDR2 ANQGSEA. V was trimmed by 2 bases and J by 7 bases, leaving 12 bases between them. This CDR3 is 12 amino acids long. The CDR3 bases are TGCAGCGTTGAAACAGGGTACCGGGAGCAGTACTTC. It encodes CSVETGYREQYF.

The CDR3 region has the DNA TGTGCCAGCAGCCAAGAACTAGCGGGAGCAGATACGCAGTATTTT. It translates to CASSQELAGADTQYF. V usage is TRBV3-1 (or the pseudogene TRBV3-2) and J usage is TRBJ2-3, with 11 bases aligning to TRBD2. The CDR3 is 15 residues long. Germline lookup yields CDR1 LGHDT and CDR2 YNNKEL (reference sequence). J gave up 4 bases and V 0 bases, and 0 bases lay outside the gene matches.

The chain has TRBV7-6 and TRBJ2-1; 12 bases are shared with TRBD2. Germline CDR1 is SGHVS and CDR2 is FNYEAQ. Germline trimming cut 5 bases from V and 3 bases from J; bases unmatched to any gene: 2. This CDR3 comprises 15 residues. The CDR3 sequence: CASSQTSGSYNEQFF. As DNA, the CDR3 is TGTGCCAGCAGCCAGACTAGCGGGAGCTACAATGAGCAGTTCTTC.

This chain joins TRBV7-8 and TRBJ2-2; TRBD2 agrees at 13 bases. This CDR3 region has 21 residues. The trim removed 5 bases at V and 6 bases at J, leaving 21 bases unmatched. Germline CDR1 and CDR2: SGHVS and FQNEAQ. Here the CDR3 DNA reads TGTGCCAGCAGCCCGGAGGGGGGACTAGCGGGGATACATGGATCTTCCGGGGAGCTGTTTTTT. Its translation is CASSPEGGLAGIHGSSGELFF.

The rearrangement uses TRBV7-3 and TRBJ1-1; possibly TRBD1 for D (5 bases). The CDR3 consists of 14 residues. The germline V gene encodes CDR1 SGHTA and CDR2 FQGTGA. Trimming shortened V by 4 bases and J by 4 bases, and 13 bases separated the two germline ends. CDR3 amino acids: CASSSAGVGTEAFF. The CDR3 nucleotides read TGTGCCAGCAGCTCGGCGGGGGTGGGCACTGAAGCTTTCTTT.